This T cell receptor beta chain comes out of a study of T cell changes during pregnancy in multiple sclerosis. CDR3 size: 16 residues. Germline-derived CDR1 and CDR2 are MNHEY and SMNVEV (reference sequence). V was clipped by 2 bases and J by 2 bases, with 15 bases between them. TCRdb keeps only in-frame clones here, not all; method: immunoSEQ multiplex PCR. The sample records tens of thousands of clones, around nine tenths being singletons. The sequences come from peripheral blood, collected in the first trimester of pregnancy. The TCR was taken from a female donor in good health, enrolled as a control in a pregnancy study. This chain connects TRBV27 to TRBJ1-1; possible D gene TRBD1, 6 bases. The CDR3 region is CASSLIRGSINTEAFF. The DNA for the CDR3 is TGTGCCAGCAGTTTAATCAGGGGATCAATTAACACTGAAGCTTTCTTT.